This T cell receptor beta chain stems from a study of cytomegalovirus exposure and HLA in healthy donors. Primers for the PCR totalled 60 Vbeta and 13 Jbeta. The method was immunoSEQ multiplex PCR; TCRdb's version includes in-frame clones alone and lacks a portion of them. This table has fewer than 100,000 clones, nearly 80% appearing once. Trimming took off 3 bases at V and 2 bases at J, with 10 bases between the two ends. Per germline, CDR1 MNHEY and CDR2 SVGAGI. The CDR3 consists of 15 residues. The table lists this clone with a count of one. The chain has TRBV6-5 and TRBJ1-4; D not certain. The source of this sequence is a female donor in good health and CMV-seronegative. Sample: PBMCs. This chain's CDR3 is CASSYLAQTNEKLFF. The DNA of the CDR3 is TGTGCCAGCAGTTATTTAGCCCAGACTAATGAAAAACTGTTTTTT.